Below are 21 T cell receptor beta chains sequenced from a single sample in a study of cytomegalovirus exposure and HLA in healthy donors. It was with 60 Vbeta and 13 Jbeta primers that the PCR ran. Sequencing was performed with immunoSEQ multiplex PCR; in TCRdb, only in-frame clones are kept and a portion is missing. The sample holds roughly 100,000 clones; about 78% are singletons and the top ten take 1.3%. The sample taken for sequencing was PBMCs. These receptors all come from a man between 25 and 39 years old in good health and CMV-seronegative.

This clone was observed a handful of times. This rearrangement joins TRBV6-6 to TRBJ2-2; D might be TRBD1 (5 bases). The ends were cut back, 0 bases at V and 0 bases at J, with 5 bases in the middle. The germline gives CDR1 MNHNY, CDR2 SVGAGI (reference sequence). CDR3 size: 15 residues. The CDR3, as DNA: TGTGCCAGCAGTTACTCCAGGGCGAACACCGGGGAGCTGTTTTTT. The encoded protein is CASSYSRANTGELFF.

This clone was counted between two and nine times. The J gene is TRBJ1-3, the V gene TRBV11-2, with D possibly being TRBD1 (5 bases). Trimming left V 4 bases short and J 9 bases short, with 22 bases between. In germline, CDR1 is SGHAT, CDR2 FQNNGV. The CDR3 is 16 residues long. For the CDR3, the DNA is TGTGCCAGCAGCTCGGGGGTGGTGGGAGCGGTCGGCACCATATATTTT. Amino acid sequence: CASSSGVVGAVGTIYF. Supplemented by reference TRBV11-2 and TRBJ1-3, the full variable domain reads EAGVAQSPRYKIIEKRQSVAFWCNPISGHATLYWYQQILGQGPKLLIQFQNNGVVDDSQLPKDRFSAERLKGVDSTLKIQPAKLEDSAVYLCASSSGVVGAVGTIYFGEGSWLTVV.

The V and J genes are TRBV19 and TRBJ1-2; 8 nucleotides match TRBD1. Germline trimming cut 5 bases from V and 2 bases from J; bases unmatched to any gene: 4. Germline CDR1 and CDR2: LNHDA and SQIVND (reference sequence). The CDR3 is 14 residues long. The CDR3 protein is CASSPDRANYGYTF. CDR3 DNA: TGTGCCAGTAGTCCGGACAGGGCAAACTATGGCTACACCTTC.

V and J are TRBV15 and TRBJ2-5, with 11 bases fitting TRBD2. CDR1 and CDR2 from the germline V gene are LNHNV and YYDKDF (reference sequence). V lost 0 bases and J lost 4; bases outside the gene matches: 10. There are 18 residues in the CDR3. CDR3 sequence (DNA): TGTGCCACCAGCAGAGATCTAGCGGGGGGCGACCTTCCAGAGACCCAGTACTTC. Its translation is CATSRDLAGGDLPETQYF.

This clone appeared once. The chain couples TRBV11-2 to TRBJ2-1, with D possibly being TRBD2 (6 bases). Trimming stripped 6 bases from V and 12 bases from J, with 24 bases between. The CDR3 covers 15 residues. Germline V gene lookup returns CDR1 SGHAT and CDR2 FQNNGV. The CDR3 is CASSSRIGTPLGQFF. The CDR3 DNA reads TGTGCCAGCAGTTCCCGTATCGGGACTCCTCTTGGGCAGTTCTTC.

This chain's CDR3 is CASSPTTEIYEQYF. The CDR3 nucleotides are TGTGCCAGCTCACCCACAACAGAGATCTACGAGCAGTACTTC. The chain links TRBV18 to TRBJ2-7; D is unclear. Trimming shortened V by 3 bases and J by 3 bases, and 12 bases separated the two germline ends. Germline CDR1 and CDR2: KGHSH and LQKENI. The CDR3 spans 14 residues.

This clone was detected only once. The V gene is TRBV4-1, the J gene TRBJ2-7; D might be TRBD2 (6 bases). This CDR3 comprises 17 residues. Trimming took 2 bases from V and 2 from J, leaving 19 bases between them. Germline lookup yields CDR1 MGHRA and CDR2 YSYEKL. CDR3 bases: TGCGCCAGCAGCCAACAAGCCTCTACCGGGGGAGCCTACGAGCAGTACTTC. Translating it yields CASSQQASTGGAYEQYF.

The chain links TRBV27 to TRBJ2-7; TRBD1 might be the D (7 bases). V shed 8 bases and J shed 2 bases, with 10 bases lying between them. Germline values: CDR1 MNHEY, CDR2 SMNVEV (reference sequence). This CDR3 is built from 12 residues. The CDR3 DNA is TGTGCCAGCGGGGGGACAGCCTACGAGCAGTACTTC. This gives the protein CASGGTAYEQYF.

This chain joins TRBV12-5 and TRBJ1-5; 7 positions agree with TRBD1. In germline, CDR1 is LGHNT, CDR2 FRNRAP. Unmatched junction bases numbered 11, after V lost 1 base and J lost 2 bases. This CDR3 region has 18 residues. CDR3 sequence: CASGLAQKGALGNQPQHF. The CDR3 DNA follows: TGTGCTAGTGGTTTGGCCCAAAAGGGGGCTTTGGGCAATCAGCCCCAGCATTTT.

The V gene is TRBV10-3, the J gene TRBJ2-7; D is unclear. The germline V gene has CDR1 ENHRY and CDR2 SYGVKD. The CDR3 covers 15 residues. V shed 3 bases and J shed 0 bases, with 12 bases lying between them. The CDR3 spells CAISDTESGSYEQYF. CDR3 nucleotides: TGTGCCATCAGTGATACCGAGTCCGGCTCCTACGAGCAGTACTTC.

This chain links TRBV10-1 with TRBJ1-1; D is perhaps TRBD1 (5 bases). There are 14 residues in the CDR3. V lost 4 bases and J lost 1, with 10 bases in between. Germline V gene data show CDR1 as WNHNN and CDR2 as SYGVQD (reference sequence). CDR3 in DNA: TGCGCCAGCAGTGTCGGCGGACAGAACACTGAAGCTTTCTTT. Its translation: CASSVGGQNTEAFF.

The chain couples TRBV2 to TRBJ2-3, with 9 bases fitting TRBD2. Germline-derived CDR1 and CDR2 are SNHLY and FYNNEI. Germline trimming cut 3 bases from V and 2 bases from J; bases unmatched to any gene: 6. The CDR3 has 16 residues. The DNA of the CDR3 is TGTGCCAGCAGTGAGGGGACTAGCTTTAACACAGATACGCAGTATTTT. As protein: CASSEGTSFNTDTQYF.

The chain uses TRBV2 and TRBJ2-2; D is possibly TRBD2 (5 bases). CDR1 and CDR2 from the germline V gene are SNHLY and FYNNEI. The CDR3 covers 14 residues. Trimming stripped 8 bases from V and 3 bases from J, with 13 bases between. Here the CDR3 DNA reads TGTGCCAGCCCCGTTGGAGGTGACACCGGGGAGCTGTTTTTT. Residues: CASPVGGDTGELFF.

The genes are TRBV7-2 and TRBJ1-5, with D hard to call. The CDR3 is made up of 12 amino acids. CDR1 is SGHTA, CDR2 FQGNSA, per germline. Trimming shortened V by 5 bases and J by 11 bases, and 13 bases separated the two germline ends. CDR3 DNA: TGTGCCAGCAGCACCCAACAAACGACCCAGCATTTT. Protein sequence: CASSTQQTTQHF.

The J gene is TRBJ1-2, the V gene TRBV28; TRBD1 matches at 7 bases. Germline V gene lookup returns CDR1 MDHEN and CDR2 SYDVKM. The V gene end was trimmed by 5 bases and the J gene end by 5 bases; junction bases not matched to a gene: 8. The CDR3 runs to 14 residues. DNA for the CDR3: TGTGCCAGCAGTCCCCCCATCAGGGGGTATGGCTACACCTTC. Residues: CASSPPIRGYGYTF.

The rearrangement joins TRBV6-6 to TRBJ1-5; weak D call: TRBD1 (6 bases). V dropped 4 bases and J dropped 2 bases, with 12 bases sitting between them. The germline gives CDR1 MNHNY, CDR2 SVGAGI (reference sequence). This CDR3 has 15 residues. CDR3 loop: CASSSKDRGNQPQHF. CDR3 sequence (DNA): TGTGCCAGCAGTTCGAAGGACAGAGGCAATCAGCCCCAGCATTTT.

The CDR3 sequence: CASSQLLAEPYEQYF. DNA for the CDR3: TGTGCCAGCAGCCAATTGCTAGCGGAACCCTACGAGCAGTACTTC. V gene TRBV14 combines with J gene TRBJ2-7; 7 bases agree with TRBD2. Looked up from germline, CDR1 is SGHDN and CDR2 is FVKESK. The junction had 6 bases not matched to a gene; V was cut back by 2 bases and J by 2 bases. This CDR3 is 15 amino acids long. Supplemented by reference TRBV14 and TRBJ2-7, the full variable domain reads EAGVTQFPSHSVIEKGQTVTLRCDPISGHDNLYWYRRVMGKEIKFLLHFVKESKQDESGMPNNRFLAERTGGTYSTLKVQPAELEDSGVYFCASSQLLAEPYEQYFGPGTRLTVT.

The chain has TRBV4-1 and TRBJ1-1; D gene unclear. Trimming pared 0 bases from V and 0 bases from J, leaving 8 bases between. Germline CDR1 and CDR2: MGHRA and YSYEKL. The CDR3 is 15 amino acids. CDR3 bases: TGCGCCAGCAGCCAAGAGCGAGTAATGAACACTGAAGCTTTCTTT. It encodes CASSQERVMNTEAFF.

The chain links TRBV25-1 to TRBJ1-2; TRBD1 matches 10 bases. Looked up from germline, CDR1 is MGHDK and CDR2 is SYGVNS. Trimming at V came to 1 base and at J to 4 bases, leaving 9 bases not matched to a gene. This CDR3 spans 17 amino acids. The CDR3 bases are TGTGCCAGCAGTGAATCCGGGACAGGGGTCGCTCGCTATGGCTACACCTTC. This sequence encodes CASSESGTGVARYGYTF.

This CDR3 reads CASSFKYEQYF. DNA of the CDR3: TGTGCCAGCAGCTTTAAATACGAGCAGTACTTC. V usage is TRBV7-9 and J usage is TRBJ2-7, with no clear D. V was cut by 3 bases and J by 4 bases, with 4 bases left in between. This CDR3 comprises 11 residues. Germline values: CDR1 SEHNR, CDR2 FQNEAQ (reference sequence).

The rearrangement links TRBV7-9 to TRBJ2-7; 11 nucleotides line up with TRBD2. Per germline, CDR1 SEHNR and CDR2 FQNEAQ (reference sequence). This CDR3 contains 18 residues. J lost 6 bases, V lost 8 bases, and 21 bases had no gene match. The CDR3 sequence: CASFSGKLAGATTSEQYF. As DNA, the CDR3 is TGTGCCAGCTTCAGTGGGAAACTAGCGGGGGCCACCACAAGCGAGCAGTACTTC.